This T cell receptor (beta chain) comes out of a study of spatial heterogeneity in lung cancer. Study-wide background: Sequences of the beta chain were consistently detected in greater numbers than alpha-chain sequences.

Study outcomes and limitations: Alpha chains reached an estimated coverage of around 6.5% of tumor T cells, and beta chains roughly 14%. One measure, the expanded intratumoral alpha and beta TCR count, tracked tumor mutation counts.

On this clonotype: Its antigen is still unknown.

TCRdb analysed the 5' RACE reads with MiXCR anew, one entry per CDR3 protein. This table has tens of thousands of distinct CDR3 sequences, roughly 15% appearing once. Time point in this sample: sample taken at primary tumor resection. This TCR derives from a female donor with early-stage non-small cell lung cancer. The sequences come from lung tumor tissue, collected at surgery.

The CDR3: CASSLGQPYEQYF. The DNA for the CDR3 is TGTGCCAGCAGCTTAGGACAGCCCTACGAGCAGTACTTC. J is TRBJ2-7 and V is TRBV7-2; D perhaps matches TRBD1 (5 bases). This CDR3 has 13 amino acids. Trimming took off 1 base at V and 2 bases at J, with 6 bases between the two ends. The germline V gene encodes CDR1 SGHTA and CDR2 FQGNSA.